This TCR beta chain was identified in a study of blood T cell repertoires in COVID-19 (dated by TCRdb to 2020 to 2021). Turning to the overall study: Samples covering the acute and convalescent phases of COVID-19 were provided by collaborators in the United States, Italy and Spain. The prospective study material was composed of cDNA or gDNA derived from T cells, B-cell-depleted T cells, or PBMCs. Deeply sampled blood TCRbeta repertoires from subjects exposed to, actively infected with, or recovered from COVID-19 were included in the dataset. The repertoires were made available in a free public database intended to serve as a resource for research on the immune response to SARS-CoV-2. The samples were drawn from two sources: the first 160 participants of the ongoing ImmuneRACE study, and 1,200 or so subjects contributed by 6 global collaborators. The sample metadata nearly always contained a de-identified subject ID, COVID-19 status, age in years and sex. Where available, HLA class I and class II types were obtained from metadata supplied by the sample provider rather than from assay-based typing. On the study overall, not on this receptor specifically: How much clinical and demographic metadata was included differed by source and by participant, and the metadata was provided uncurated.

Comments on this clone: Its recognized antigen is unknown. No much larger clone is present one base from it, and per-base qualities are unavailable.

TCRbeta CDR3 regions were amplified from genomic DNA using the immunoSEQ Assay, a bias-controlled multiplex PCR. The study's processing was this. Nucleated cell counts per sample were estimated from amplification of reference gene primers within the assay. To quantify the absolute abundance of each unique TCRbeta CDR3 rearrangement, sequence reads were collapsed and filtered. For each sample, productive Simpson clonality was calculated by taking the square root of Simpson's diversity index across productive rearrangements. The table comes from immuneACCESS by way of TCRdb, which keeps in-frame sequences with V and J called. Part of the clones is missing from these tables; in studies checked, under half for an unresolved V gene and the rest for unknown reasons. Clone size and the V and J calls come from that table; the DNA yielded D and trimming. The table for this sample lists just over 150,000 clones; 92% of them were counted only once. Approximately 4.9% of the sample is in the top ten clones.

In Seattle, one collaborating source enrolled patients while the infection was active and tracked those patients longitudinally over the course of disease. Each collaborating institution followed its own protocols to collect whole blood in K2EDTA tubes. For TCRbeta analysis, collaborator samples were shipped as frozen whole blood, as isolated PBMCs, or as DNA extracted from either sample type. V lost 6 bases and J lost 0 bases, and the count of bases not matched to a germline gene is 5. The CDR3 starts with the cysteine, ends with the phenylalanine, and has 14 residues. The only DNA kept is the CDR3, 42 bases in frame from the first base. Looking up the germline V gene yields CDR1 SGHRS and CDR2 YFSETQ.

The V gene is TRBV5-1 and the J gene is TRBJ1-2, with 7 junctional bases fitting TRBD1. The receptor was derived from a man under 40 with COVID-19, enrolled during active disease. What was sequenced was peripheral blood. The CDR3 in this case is CASTPGQTNYGYTF. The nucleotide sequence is TGCGCCAGCACCCCGGGACAGACTAACTATGGCTACACCTTC.